This TCR beta chain was captured in a study of T cell changes during pregnancy in multiple sclerosis. V lost 4 bases, J lost 5 bases, and 10 bases stayed unmatched. Germline CDR1 SGHNT, CDR2 YYREEE (reference sequence). The CDR3 spans 17 residues. The table came from immunoSEQ multiplex PCR; TCRdb's copy has only in-frame clones and leaves some out. The sample has 60,000 to 70,000 clones, 91% seen once; the top ten hold approximately 2%. This specimen consisted of peripheral blood, obtained in the third trimester of pregnancy. This clonotype was obtained from a female donor in good health, enrolled as a control in a pregnancy study. The chain employs TRBV5-4 and TRBJ2-2; 11 nucleotides match TRBD1. CDR3 sequence (DNA): TGTGCCAGCAGCCCCCCGGGACAGGGGGTAGTTACCGGGGAGCTGTTTTTT. Translation: CASSPPGQGVVTGELFF.